This T cell receptor (beta chain) was obtained from a study of post-analysis software for immune sequencing data. The authors incorporated unique molecular identifiers into the TCR beta cDNA libraries. Each CDR3 protein is one row after TCRdb ran MiXCR on the PCR reads. This sample carries roughly 600,000 distinct CDR3 sequences, 44% of them seen once, and the ten largest clones take around 1.7%. The CDR3 has 17 residues. The germline CDR1 and CDR2 sequences are SGHDT and YYEEEE. V lost 4 bases and J lost 0, with 18 bases in between. Study-wide points: Included in a set of about five TRBV segments more frequent in patients than controls were TRBV5-6, TRBV5-1 and TRBV20-1. Versus controls, multiple sclerosis patients showed significantly lower diversity (normalized Chao1).

This clonotype was picked up a small number of times. The antigen remains unidentified. Material: blood. V gene TRBV5-6 combines with J gene TRBJ2-3; no clear D. The clonotype was recovered from a girl aged 10 to 17 with multiple sclerosis. The CDR3 is CASSDTLDGSSTDTQYF. The CDR3 DNA sequence: TGTGCCAGCAGCGATACCTTGGACGGTTCTAGCACAGATACGCAGTATTTT.